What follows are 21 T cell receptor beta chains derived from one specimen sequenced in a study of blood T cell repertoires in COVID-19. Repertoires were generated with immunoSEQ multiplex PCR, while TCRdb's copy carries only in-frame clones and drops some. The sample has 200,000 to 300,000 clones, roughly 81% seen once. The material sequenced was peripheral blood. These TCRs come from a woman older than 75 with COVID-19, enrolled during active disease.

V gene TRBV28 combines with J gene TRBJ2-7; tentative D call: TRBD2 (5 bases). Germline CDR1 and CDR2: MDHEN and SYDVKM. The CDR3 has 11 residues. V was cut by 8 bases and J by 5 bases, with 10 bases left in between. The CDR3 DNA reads TGTGCCAGCCGGAGGCCAAACGAGCAGTACTTC. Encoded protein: CASRRPNEQYF.

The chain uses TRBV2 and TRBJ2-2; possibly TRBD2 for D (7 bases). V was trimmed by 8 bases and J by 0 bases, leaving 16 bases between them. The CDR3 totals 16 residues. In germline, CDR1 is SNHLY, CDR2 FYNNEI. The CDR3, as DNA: TGTGCCAGCGGAGGGGGGACTATCTCGAACACCGGGGAGCTGTTTTTT. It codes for CASGGGTISNTGELFF. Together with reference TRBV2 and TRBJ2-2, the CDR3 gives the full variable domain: EPEVTQTPSHQVTQMGQEVILRCVPISNHLYFYWYRQILGQKVEFLVSFYNNEISEKSEIFDDQFSVERPDGSNFTLKIRSTKLEDSAMYFCASGGGTISNTGELFFGEGSRLTVL.

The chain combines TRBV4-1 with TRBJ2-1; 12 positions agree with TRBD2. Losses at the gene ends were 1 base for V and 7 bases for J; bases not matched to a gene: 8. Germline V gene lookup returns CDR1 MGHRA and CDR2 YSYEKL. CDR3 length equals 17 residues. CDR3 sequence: CASSQGRASGGGNEQFF. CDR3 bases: TGCGCCAGCAGCCAAGGAAGGGCTAGCGGGGGGGGGAATGAGCAGTTCTTC.

The CDR3 sequence: CASNPGQKGYTF. The DNA for the CDR3 is TGTGCCAGCAACCCAGGACAAAAAGGCTACACCTTC. The chain joins TRBV6-5 to TRBJ1-2, with D possibly being TRBD1 (5 bases). Per the germline V gene, CDR1 is MNHEY and CDR2 is SVGAGI. CDR3 length: 12 amino acids. V shed 7 bases and J shed 8 bases, with 14 bases lying between them.

Here the CDR3 DNA reads TGTGCCAGCCGATTACTTCAGGTCTCTGGGGCCAACGTCCTGACTTTC. It yields the protein CASRLLQVSGANVLTF. The V and J genes are TRBV5-6 and TRBJ2-6; D is unclear. The germline V gene encodes CDR1 SGHDT and CDR2 YYEEEE. The CDR3 covers 16 residues. V lost 7 bases and J 0 bases, leaving 14 bases between the germline ends.

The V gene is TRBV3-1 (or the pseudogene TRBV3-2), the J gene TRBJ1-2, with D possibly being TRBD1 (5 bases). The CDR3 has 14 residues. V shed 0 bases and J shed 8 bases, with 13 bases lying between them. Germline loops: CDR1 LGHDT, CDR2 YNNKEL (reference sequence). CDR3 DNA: TGTGCCAGCAGCCAAGATTGGGAGGGGCGAGGCTACACCTTC. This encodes CASSQDWEGRGYTF.

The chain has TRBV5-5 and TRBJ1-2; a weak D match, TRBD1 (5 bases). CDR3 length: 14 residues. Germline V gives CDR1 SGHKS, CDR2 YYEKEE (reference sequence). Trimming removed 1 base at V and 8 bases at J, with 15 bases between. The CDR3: CASSLNFRARGYTF. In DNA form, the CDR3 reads TGTGCCAGCAGCTTGAACTTCAGGGCTCGGGGCTACACCTTC.

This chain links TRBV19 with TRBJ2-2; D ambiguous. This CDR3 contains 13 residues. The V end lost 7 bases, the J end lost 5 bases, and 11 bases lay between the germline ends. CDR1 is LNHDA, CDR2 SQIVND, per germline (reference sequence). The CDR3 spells CASKAGLTGELFF. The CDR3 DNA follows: TGTGCCAGTAAGGCAGGCTTAACCGGGGAGCTGTTTTTT. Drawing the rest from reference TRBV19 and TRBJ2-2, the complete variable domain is DGGITQSPKYLFRKEGQNVTLSCEQNLNHDAMYWYRQDPGQGLRLIYYSQIVNDFQKGDIAEGYSVSREKKESFPLTVTSAQKNPTAFYLCASKAGLTGELFFGEGSRLTVL.

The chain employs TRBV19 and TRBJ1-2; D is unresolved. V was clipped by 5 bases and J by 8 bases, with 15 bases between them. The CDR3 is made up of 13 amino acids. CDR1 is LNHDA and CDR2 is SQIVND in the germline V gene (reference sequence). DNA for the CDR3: TGTGCCAGTAGTGCCCAGGCTCTGTTCGGCTACACCTTC. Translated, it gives CASSAQALFGYTF. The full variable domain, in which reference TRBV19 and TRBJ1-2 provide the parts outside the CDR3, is DGGITQSPKYLFRKEGQNVTLSCEQNLNHDAMYWYRQDPGQGLRLIYYSQIVNDFQKGDIAEGYSVSREKKESFPLTVTSAQKNPTAFYLCASSAQALFGYTFGSGTRLTVV.

The DNA of the CDR3 is TGTGCCAGCAGCCAAGCCTCAGCGGGGGGCACAGATACGCAGTATTTT. It yields the protein CASSQASAGGTDTQYF. V is TRBV4-2 and J is TRBJ2-3, with TRBD2 identical over 8 bases. J gave up 1 base and V 1 base, and 4 bases lay outside the gene matches. Germline CDR1 LGHNA, CDR2 YNFKEQ. CDR3 size: 16 residues.

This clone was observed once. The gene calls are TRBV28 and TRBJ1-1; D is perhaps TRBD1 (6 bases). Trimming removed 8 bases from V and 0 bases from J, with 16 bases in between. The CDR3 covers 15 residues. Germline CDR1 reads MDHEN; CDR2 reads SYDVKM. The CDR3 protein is CASSPWGHMNTEAFF. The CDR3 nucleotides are TGTGCCAGCTCGCCCTGGGGACATATGAACACTGAAGCTTTCTTT.

This CDR3 is CASSLDRGFTEAFF. In DNA form, the CDR3 reads TGTGCCAGCAGTTTAGACAGGGGGTTCACTGAAGCTTTCTTT. The chain is built from TRBV27 and TRBJ1-1; 9 bases line up with TRBD1. Trimming cost V 2 bases and J 4 bases; bases outside gene matches: 2. Germline V lookup: CDR1 MNHEY, CDR2 SMNVEV (reference sequence). The CDR3 extends over 14 amino acids.

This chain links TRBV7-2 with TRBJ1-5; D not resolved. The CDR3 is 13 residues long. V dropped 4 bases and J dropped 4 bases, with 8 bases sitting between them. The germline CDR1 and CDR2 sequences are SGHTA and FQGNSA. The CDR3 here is CASSSQWNQPQHF. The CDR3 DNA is TGTGCCAGCAGCTCACAGTGGAATCAGCCCCAGCATTTT.

The CDR3 here is CASSVDGGAADTQYF. In DNA form, the CDR3 reads TGTGCCAGCAGCGTCGACGGGGGGGCCGCGGATACGCAGTATTTT. The chain employs TRBV9 and TRBJ2-3; 8 nucleotides match TRBD2. The CDR3 has 15 residues. Trimming took 2 bases from V and 6 from J; bases not matched to a gene: 8. Germline-derived CDR1 and CDR2 are SGDLS and YYNGEE.

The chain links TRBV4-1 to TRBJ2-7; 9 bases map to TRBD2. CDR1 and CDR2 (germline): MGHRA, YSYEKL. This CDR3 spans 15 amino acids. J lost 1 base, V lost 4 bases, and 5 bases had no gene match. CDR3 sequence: CASSRLAEISYEQYF. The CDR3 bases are TGCGCCAGCAGCCGACTAGCGGAGATTTCCTACGAGCAGTACTTC.

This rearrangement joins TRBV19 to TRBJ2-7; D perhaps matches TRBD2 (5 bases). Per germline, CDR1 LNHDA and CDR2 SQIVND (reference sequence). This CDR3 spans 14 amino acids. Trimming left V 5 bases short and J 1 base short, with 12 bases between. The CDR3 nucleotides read TGTGCCAGTAGTGCCTCCGGGATTTCCTACGAGCAGTACTTC. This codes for CASSASGISYEQYF. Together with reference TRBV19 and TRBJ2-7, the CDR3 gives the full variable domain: DGGITQSPKYLFRKEGQNVTLSCEQNLNHDAMYWYRQDPGQGLRLIYYSQIVNDFQKGDIAEGYSVSREKKESFPLTVTSAQKNPTAFYLCASSASGISYEQYFGPGTRLTVT.

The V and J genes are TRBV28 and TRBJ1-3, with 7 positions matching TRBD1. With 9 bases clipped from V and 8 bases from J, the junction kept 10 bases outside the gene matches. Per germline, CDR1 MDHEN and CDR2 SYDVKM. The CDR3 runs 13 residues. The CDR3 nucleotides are TGTGCCAGTCGGACAGGAGGTGTGGACACCATATATTTT. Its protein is CASRTGGVDTIYF.

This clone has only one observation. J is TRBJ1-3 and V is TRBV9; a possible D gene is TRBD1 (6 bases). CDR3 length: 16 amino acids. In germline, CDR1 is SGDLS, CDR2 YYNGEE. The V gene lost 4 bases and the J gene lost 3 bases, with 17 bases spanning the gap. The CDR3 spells CASSLRGAAGGNTIYF. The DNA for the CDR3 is TGTGCCAGCAGCCTCCGGGGGGCAGCTGGTGGAAACACCATATATTTT. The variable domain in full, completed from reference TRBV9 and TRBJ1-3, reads DSGVTQTPKHLITATGQRVTLRCSPRSGDLSVYWYQQSLDQGLQFLIQYYNGEERAKGNILERFSAQQFPDLHSELNLSSLELGDSALYFCASSLRGAAGGNTIYFGEGSWLTVV.

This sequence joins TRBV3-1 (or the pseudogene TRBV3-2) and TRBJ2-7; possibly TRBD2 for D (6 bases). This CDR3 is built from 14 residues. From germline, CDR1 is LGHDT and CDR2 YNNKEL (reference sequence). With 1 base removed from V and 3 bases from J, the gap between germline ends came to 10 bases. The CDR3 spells CASSQGGGYYEQYF. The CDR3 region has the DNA TGTGCCAGCAGCCAAGGCGGAGGGTACTACGAGCAGTACTTC.

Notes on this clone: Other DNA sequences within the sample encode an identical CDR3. CDR3 sequence: CASSLERGNTEAFF. For the CDR3, the DNA is TGCGCCAGCAGCTTGGAAAGGGGGAACACTGAAGCTTTCTTT. The rearrangement joins TRBV5-1 to TRBJ1-1; maybe TRBD1 (5 bases). Per germline, CDR1 SGHRS and CDR2 YFSETQ. The V gene lost 0 bases and the J gene lost 1 base, with 7 bases spanning the gap. The CDR3 length is 14 residues.

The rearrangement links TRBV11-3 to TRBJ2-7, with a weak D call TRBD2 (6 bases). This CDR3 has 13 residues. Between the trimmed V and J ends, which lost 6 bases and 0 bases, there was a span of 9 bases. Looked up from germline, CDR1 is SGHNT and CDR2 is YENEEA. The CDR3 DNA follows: TGTGCCAGCAGTCGGGGAGGCTCCTACGAGCAGTACTTC. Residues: CASSRGGSYEQYF.